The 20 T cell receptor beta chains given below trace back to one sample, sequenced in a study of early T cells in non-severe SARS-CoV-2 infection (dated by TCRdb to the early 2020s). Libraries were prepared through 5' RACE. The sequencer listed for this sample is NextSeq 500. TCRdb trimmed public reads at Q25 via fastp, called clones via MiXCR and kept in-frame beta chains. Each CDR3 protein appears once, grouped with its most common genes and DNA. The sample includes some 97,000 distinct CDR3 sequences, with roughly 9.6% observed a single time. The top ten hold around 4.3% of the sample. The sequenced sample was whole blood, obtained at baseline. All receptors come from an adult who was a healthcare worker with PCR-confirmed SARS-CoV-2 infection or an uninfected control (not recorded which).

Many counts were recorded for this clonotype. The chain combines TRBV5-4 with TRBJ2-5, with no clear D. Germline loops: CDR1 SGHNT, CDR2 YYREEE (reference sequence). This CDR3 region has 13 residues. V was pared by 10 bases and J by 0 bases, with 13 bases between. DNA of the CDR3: TGTGCCTCCTCGACGGCCTACCAAGAGACCCAGTACTTC. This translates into CASSTAYQETQYF.

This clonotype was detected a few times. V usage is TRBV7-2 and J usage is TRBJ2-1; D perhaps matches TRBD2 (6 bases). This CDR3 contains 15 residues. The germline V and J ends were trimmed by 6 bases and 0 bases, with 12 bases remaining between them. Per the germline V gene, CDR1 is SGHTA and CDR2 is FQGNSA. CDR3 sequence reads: CASSYSGISYNEQFF. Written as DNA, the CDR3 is TGTGCCAGCAGTTATAGCGGAATCTCCTACAATGAGCAGTTCTTC.

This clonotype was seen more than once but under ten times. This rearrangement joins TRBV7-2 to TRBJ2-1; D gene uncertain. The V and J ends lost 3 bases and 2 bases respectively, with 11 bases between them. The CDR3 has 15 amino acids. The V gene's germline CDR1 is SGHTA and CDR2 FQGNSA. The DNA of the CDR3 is TGTGCCAGCAGCTTGAGTTCTGGACCCTACAATGAGCAGTTCTTC. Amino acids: CASSLSSGPYNEQFF.

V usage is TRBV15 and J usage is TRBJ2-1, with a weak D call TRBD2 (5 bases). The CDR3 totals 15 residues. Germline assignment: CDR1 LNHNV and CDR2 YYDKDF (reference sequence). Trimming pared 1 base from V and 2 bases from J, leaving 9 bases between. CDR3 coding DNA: TGTGCCACCAGCAGAGCGAGGGAAACCTACAATGAGCAGTTCTTC. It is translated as CATSRARETYNEQFF. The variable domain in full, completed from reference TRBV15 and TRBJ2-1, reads DAMVIQNPRYQVTQFGKPVTLSCSQTLNHNVMYWYQQKSSQAPKLLFHYYDKDFNNEADTPDNFQSRRPNTSFCFLDIRSPGLGDTAMYLCATSRARETYNEQFFGPGTRLTVL.

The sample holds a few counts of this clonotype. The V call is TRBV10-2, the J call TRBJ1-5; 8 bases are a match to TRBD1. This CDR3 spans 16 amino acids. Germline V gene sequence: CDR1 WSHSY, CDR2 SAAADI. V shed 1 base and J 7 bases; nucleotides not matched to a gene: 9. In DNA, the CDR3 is TGCGCCAGCAGTGAGTTAATAGGACAGGGCAGACAGCCCCAGCATTTT. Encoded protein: CASSELIGQGRQPQHF.

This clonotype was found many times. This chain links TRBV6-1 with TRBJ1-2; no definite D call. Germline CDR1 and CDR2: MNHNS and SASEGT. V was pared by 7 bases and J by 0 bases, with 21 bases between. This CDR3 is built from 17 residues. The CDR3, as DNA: TGTGCCAGCACATTCATACGGTTGGCAAACGCTAACTATGGCTACACCTTC. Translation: CASTFIRLANANYGYTF.

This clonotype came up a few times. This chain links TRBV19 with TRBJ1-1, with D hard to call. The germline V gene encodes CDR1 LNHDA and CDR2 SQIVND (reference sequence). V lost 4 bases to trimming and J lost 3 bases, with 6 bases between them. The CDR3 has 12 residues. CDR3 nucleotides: TGTGCCAGTAGTACGCCTTACACTGAAGCTTTCTTT. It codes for CASSTPYTEAFF.

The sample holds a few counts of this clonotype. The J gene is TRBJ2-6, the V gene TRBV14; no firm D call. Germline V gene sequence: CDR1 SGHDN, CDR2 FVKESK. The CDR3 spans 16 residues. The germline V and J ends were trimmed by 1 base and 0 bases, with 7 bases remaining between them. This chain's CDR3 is CASSQVGLSGANVLTF. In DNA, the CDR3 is TGTGCCAGCAGCCAAGTAGGTCTCTCTGGGGCCAACGTCCTGACTTTC.

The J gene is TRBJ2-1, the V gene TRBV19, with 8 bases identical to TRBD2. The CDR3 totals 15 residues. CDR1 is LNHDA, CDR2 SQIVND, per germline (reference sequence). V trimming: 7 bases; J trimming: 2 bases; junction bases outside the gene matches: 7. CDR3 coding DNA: TGTGCCAGTAAAGATCCGGGGGGGGCCTACAATGAGCAGTTCTTC. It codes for CASKDPGGAYNEQFF.

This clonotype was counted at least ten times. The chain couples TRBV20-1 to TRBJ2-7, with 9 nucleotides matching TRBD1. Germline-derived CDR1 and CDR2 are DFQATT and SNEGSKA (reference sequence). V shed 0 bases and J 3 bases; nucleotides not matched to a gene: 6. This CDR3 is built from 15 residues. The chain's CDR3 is CSARDPGTGSYEQYF. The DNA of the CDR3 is TGCAGTGCTAGAGACCCTGGGACAGGGAGCTACGAGCAGTACTTC.

The CDR3 coding sequence is TGTGCCAGCAGCCAAGAGGCAGGGGAGTACTTC. Protein: CASSQEAGEYF. The chain carries TRBV3-1 and TRBJ2-5; tentative D call: TRBD1 (6 bases). This CDR3 is 11 amino acids long. Trimming left V 0 bases short and J 12 bases short, with 8 bases between. Germline V gene sequence: CDR1 LGHDT, CDR2 YNNKEL (reference sequence).

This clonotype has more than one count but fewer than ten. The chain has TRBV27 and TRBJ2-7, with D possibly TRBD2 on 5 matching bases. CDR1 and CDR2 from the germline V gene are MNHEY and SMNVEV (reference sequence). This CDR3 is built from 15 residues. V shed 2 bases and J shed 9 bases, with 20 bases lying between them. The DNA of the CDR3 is TGTGCCAGCAGTTTACACGGGGTTGGCGGTATAGGGCAGTACTTC. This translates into CASSLHGVGGIGQYF.

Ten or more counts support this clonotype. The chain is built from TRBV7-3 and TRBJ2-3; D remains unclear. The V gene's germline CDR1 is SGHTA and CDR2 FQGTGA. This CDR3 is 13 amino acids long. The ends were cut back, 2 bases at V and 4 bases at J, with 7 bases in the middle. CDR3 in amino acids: CASSLLGSDTQYF. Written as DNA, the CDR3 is TGTGCCAGCAGCTTACTTGGCTCAGATACGCAGTATTTT.

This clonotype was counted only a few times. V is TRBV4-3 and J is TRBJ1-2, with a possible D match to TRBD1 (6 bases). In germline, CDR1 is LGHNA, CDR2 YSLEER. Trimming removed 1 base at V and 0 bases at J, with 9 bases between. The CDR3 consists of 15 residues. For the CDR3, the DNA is TGCGCCAGCAGCCAAGTTGGGGGGCCTAACTATGGCTACACCTTC. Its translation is CASSQVGGPNYGYTF.

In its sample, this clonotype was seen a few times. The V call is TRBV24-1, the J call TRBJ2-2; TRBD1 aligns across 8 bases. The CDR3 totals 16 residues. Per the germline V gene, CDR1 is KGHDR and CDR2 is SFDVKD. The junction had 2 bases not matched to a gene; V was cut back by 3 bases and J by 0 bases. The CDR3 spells CATSDAGQANTGELFF. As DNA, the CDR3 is TGTGCCACCAGTGATGCGGGACAGGCGAACACCGGGGAGCTGTTTTTT.

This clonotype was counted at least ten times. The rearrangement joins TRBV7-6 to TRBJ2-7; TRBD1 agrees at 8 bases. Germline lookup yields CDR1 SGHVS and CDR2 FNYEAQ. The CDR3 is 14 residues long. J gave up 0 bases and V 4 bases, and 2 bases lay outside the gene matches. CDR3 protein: CASSSGQGSYEQYF. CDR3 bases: TGTGCCAGCAGCTCCGGACAGGGCTCCTACGAGCAGTACTTC. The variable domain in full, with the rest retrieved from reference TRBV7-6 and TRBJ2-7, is GAGVSQSPRYKVTKRGQDVALRCDPISGHVSLYWYRQALGQGPEFLTYFNYEAQQDKSGLPNDRFSAERPEGSISTLTIQRTEQRDSAMYRCASSSGQGSYEQYFGPGTRLTVT.

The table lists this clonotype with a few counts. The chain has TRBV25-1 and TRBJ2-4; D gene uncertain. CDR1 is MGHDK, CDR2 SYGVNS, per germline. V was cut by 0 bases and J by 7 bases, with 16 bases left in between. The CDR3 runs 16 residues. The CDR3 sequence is CASSEYSRGLANIQYF. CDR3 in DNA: TGTGCCAGCAGTGAATATAGTAGAGGTCTTGCGAACATTCAGTACTTC. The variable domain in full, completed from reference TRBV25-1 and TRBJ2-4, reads EADIYQTPRYLVIGTGKKITLECSQTMGHDKMYWYQQDPGMELHLIHYSYGVNSTEKGDLSSESTVSRIRTEHFPLTLESARPSHTSQYLCASSEYSRGLANIQYFGAGTRLSVL.

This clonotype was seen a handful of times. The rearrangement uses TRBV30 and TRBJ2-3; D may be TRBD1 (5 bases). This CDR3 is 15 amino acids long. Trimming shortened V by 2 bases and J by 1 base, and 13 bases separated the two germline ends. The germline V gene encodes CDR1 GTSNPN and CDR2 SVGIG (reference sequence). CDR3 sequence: CAWSLMDMGTDTQYF. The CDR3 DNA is TGTGCCTGGAGTTTGATGGACATGGGCACAGATACGCAGTATTTT.

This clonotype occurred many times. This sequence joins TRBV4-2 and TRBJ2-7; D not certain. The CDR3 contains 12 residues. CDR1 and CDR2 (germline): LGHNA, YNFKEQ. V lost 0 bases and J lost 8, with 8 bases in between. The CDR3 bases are TGTGCCAGCAGCCAAGATCTTCGGCAGCAGTACTTC. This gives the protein CASSQDLRQQYF.

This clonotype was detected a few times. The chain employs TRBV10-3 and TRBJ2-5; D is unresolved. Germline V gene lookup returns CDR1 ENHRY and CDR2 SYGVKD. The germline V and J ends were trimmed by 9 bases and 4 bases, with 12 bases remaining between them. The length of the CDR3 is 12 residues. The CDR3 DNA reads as TGTGCCATAGCCACTGCACCAGAGACCCAGTACTTC. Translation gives CAIATAPETQYF.